Presented here are 5 T cell receptor beta chains from one specimen sequenced in a study of OX40 agonist ivuxolimab in advanced cancers. Clones were sequenced by immunoSEQ multiplex PCR, and TCRdb holds only the in-frame ones, with some missing. The data show about 51,000 clones, 84% seen once. This material consisted of CD4+ or CD8+ T cells sorted from blood, taken in a trial of the OX40 agonist ivuxolimab. Receptor source: an adult with an advanced solid tumor such as melanoma, head and neck, liver or kidney cancer.

V gene TRBV28 combines with J gene TRBJ2-2, with TRBD1 matching over 7 bases. CDR3 length: 17 residues. J was trimmed by 4 bases and V by 6 bases; bases with no gene match: 14. From germline, CDR1 is MDHEN and CDR2 SYDVKM. The CDR3 DNA is TGTGCCAGCAGCCCAGGGTACCGGGCAGGGGGCACCGGGGAGCTGTTTTTT. Translation: CASSPGYRAGGTGELFF.

The chain uses TRBV2 and TRBJ1-2; 8 bases line up with TRBD1. Trimming cost V 6 bases and J 7 bases; bases outside gene matches: 10. Germline lookup yields CDR1 SNHLY and CDR2 FYNNEI. This CDR3 is 14 amino acids long. As DNA, the CDR3 is TGTGCCAGCAGGGTGACAGGGGAATATGGTGGCTACACCTTC. This translates into CASRVTGEYGGYTF.

This clone was observed a handful of times. This rearrangement joins TRBV15 to TRBJ2-1; 7 bases are a match to TRBD2. Germline V CDR1 and CDR2: LNHNV, YYDKDF (reference sequence). The trim removed 0 bases at V and 0 bases at J, leaving 11 bases unmatched. This CDR3 is built from 19 residues. CDR3: CATSRDLGLAVSSYNEQFF. The CDR3 DNA is TGTGCCACCAGCAGAGATCTTGGGCTAGCGGTAAGCTCCTACAATGAGCAGTTCTTC.

V is TRBV5-1 and J is TRBJ1-1, with D possibly being TRBD1 (6 bases). Trimming removed 9 bases at V and 1 base at J, with 10 bases between. CDR3 length: 12 residues. Looked up from germline, CDR1 is SGHRS and CDR2 is YFSETQ. The CDR3 loop is CATRTENTEAFF. The CDR3 DNA follows: TGCGCCACTCGGACAGAGAACACTGAAGCTTTCTTT.

In its sample, this clone was seen once. The rearrangement uses TRBV4-1 and TRBJ1-2; TRBD1 matches at 8 bases. Germline trimming cut 2 bases from V and 7 bases from J; bases unmatched to any gene: 6. Germline V gives CDR1 MGHRA, CDR2 YSYEKL. The CDR3 is 14 amino acids. The DNA for the CDR3 is TGCGCCAGCAGCCAACGCGACAGGGGTGTTGGCTACACCTTC. It is translated as CASSQRDRGVGYTF.